One and the same sample provided the 32 T cell receptor beta chains below, sequenced in a study of identifying expanded T cells in peripheral blood. Assay used: immunoSEQ multiplex PCR; TCRdb lists only in-frame clones, some missing. The table records about 89,000 clones, around 89% of them present only once. Material for sequencing was blood. These receptor sequences come from a person aged 18 to 75 in good health.

The genes are TRBV27 and TRBJ2-7; D is tentatively TRBD1 or TRBD2 (5 bases each). CDR1 is MNHEY and CDR2 is SMNVEV in the germline V gene (reference sequence). Trimming removed 0 bases from V and 7 bases from J, with 22 bases in between. CDR3 length: 17 residues. The CDR3 protein is CASSLSDPFGGWGEQYF. The CDR3 nucleotides are TGTGCCAGCAGTTTATCGGACCCCTTTGGGGGATGGGGGGAGCAGTACTTC.

The chain couples TRBV7-7 to TRBJ2-1, with D perhaps matching TRBD1 (6 bases). Trimming removed 3 bases from V and 7 bases from J, with 10 bases in between. The CDR3 spans 13 residues. The germline V gene has CDR1 SSHAT and CDR2 FNYEAQ (reference sequence). The CDR3, as DNA: TGTGCCAGCAGCTTGGGGACAACGAATGAGCAGTTCTTC. This translates into CASSLGTTNEQFF.

V and J are TRBV7-9 and TRBJ1-1; D perhaps matches TRBD1 (5 bases). The V end lost 5 bases, the J end lost 0 bases, and 13 bases lay between the germline ends. CDR1 SEHNR and CDR2 FQNEAQ come from the germline V gene (reference sequence). CDR3 length: 15 residues. The CDR3 protein is CASSGREGMNTEAFF. The DNA for the CDR3 is TGTGCCAGCAGCGGGAGAGAGGGGATGAACACTGAAGCTTTCTTT. Together with reference TRBV7-9 and TRBJ1-1, the CDR3 gives the full variable domain: DTGVSQNPRHKITKRGQNVTFRCDPISEHNRLYWYRQTLGQGPEFLTYFQNEAQLEKSRLLSDRFSAERPKGSFSTLEIQRTEQGDSAMYLCASSGREGMNTEAFFGQGTRLTVV.

The chain combines TRBV10-3 with TRBJ2-2; D unresolved. Germline CDR1 ENHRY, CDR2 SYGVKD. V was clipped by 3 bases and J by 1 base, with 12 bases between them. This CDR3 is built from 16 residues. The CDR3 sequence is CAISDSRQENTGELFF. CDR3 sequence (DNA): TGTGCCATCAGTGATTCTCGGCAGGAGAACACCGGGGAGCTGTTTTTT.

The chain carries TRBV15 and TRBJ2-7; 9 positions agree with TRBD1. V trimming: 4 bases; J trimming: 3 bases; junction bases outside the gene matches: 7. This CDR3 comprises 15 residues. In germline, CDR1 is LNHNV, CDR2 YYDKDF (reference sequence). The CDR3 protein is CATSKAGQGLYEQYF. The CDR3 DNA reads as TGTGCCACCAGCAAAGCGGGACAGGGTCTCTACGAGCAGTACTTC.

This chain connects TRBV28 to TRBJ1-2; tentatively, D is TRBD1 (6 bases). Germline CDR1 and CDR2: MDHEN and SYDVKM. This CDR3 comprises 13 residues. V was pared by 7 bases and J by 1 base, with 10 bases between. The CDR3 DNA reads TGTGCCAGCATGAGGGGGGGTAACTATGGCTACACCTTC. Translation gives CASMRGGNYGYTF.

The chain is built from TRBV19 and TRBJ2-7, with a weak D call TRBD2 (5 bases). The ends were cut back, 7 bases at V and 0 bases at J, with 13 bases in the middle. The germline V gene has CDR1 LNHDA and CDR2 SQIVND (reference sequence). There are 14 residues in the CDR3. The CDR3 loop reads CASTLAGNSYEQYF. In DNA form, the CDR3 reads TGTGCCAGTACCCTGGCGGGCAACTCCTACGAGCAGTACTTC.

The J gene is TRBJ2-1, the V gene TRBV4-3; D possibly corresponds to TRBD1 (7 bases). Per germline, CDR1 LGHNA and CDR2 YSLEER. Trimming stripped 0 bases from V and 4 bases from J, with 19 bases between. CDR3 length: 18 residues. The DNA of the CDR3 is TGCGCCAGCAGCCAAGATCGGGCGGAGGGGACAGCTTACAATGAGCAGTTCTTC. Residues: CASSQDRAEGTAYNEQFF.

In its sample, this clone was seen a few times. The chain recombines TRBV6-5 with TRBJ2-7; D might be TRBD1 or TRBD2, each matching 6 bases. The length of the CDR3 is 14 residues. The V gene lost 0 bases and the J gene lost 3 bases, with 9 bases spanning the gap. CDR1 is MNHEY and CDR2 is SVGAGI in the germline V gene. CDR3 sequence (DNA): TGTGCCAGCAGTTACTCAGGGGGGCTCTACGAGCAGTACTTC. Residues: CASSYSGGLYEQYF.

This sequence joins TRBV12-5 and TRBJ2-2; TRBD2 matches at 12 bases. Germline V gene sequence: CDR1 LGHNT, CDR2 FRNRAP. With V trimmed by 6 bases and J by 4 bases, 6 bases remained unmatched. The CDR3 length is 16 residues. This CDR3 reads CASGLGLAGTTGELFF. CDR3 bases: TGTGCTAGTGGGCTAGGACTAGCGGGGACCACCGGGGAGCTGTTTTTT.

The chain is built from TRBV11-2 and TRBJ2-7; maybe TRBD1 (5 bases). Trimming removed 3 bases from V and 6 bases from J, with 12 bases in between. Germline loops: CDR1 SGHAT, CDR2 FQNNGV. This CDR3 is 13 amino acids long. The CDR3 nucleotides read TGTGCCAGCAGCTTTTCCAGGGTTCCCGAGCAGTACTTC. This gives the protein CASSFSRVPEQYF.

J is TRBJ2-1 and V is TRBV2; D call uncertain. Trimming cost V 1 base and J 2 bases, with 9 bases left between them. Germline CDR1 and CDR2: SNHLY and FYNNEI. This CDR3 spans 15 amino acids. The CDR3 loop reads CASSEEGKPYNEQFF. The CDR3 bases are TGTGCCAGCAGTGAAGAGGGAAAGCCCTACAATGAGCAGTTCTTC.

The CDR3 nucleotides are TGTGCCTGGATGGAGAAGGGGGCGCCCACAGATACGCAGTATTTT. This translates into CAWMEKGAPTDTQYF. The chain carries TRBV30 and TRBJ2-3; TRBD1 aligns across 7 bases. V lost 4 bases to trimming and J lost 2 bases; unmatched junction nucleotides: 9. Germline V gene lookup returns CDR1 GTSNPN and CDR2 SVGIG (reference sequence). The CDR3 sequence is 15 residues long. The whole variable domain, filled in from reference TRBV30 and TRBJ2-3, reads SQTIHQWPATLVQPVGSPLSLECTVEGTSNPNLYWYRQAAGRGLQLLFYSVGIGQISSEVPQNLSASRPQDRQFILSSKKLLLSDSGFYLCAWMEKGAPTDTQYFGPGTRLTVL.

CDR3 protein: CASRRQGMNTEAFF. In DNA form, the CDR3 reads TGTGCCAGCAGGCGACAGGGGATGAACACTGAAGCTTTCTTT. The chain uses TRBV28 and TRBJ1-1; the match to TRBD1 covers 8 bases. J lost 0 bases, V lost 6 bases, and 3 bases had no gene match. CDR1 is MDHEN and CDR2 is SYDVKM in the germline V gene. CDR3 size: 14 residues.

The chain joins TRBV9 to TRBJ2-3; D remains unclear. Looked up from germline, CDR1 is SGDLS and CDR2 is YYNGEE. CDR3 length equals 11 residues. Trimming took off 0 bases at V and 4 bases at J, with 0 bases between the two ends. The CDR3: CASSVADTQYF. The CDR3 DNA is TGTGCCAGCAGCGTAGCAGATACGCAGTATTTT.

The J gene is TRBJ2-2, the V gene TRBV9; 7 nucleotides match TRBD1. This CDR3 has 15 residues. The V gene's germline CDR1 is SGDLS and CDR2 YYNGEE. V shed 3 bases and J 6 bases; nucleotides not matched to a gene: 8. CDR3 DNA sequence: TGTGCCAGCAGCGCCTTGAGGGGGCCCCCCGGGGAGCTGTTTTTT. Translating it yields CASSALRGPPGELFF. The full variable domain, its missing parts supplied by reference TRBV9 and TRBJ2-2, is DSGVTQTPKHLITATGQRVTLRCSPRSGDLSVYWYQQSLDQGLQFLIQYYNGEERAKGNILERFSAQQFPDLHSELNLSSLELGDSALYFCASSALRGPPGELFFGEGSRLTVL.

V usage is TRBV4-1 and J usage is TRBJ2-7; D not resolved. This CDR3 spans 13 amino acids. Trimming pared 1 base from V and 2 bases from J, leaving 6 bases between. Germline CDR1 MGHRA, CDR2 YSYEKL. The CDR3 DNA is TGCGCCAGCAGCCAAGTGGGAACCTACGAGCAGTACTTC. As protein: CASSQVGTYEQYF.

The chain carries TRBV27 and TRBJ2-7; no definite D call. Trimming left V 2 bases short and J 0 bases short, with 8 bases between. The CDR3 totals 14 residues. Per germline, CDR1 MNHEY and CDR2 SMNVEV (reference sequence). CDR3 sequence: CASSLVRTSYEQYF. DNA for the CDR3: TGTGCCAGCAGTTTAGTACGGACCTCCTACGAGCAGTACTTC.

This chain joins TRBV2 and TRBJ2-5; no firm D call. This CDR3 spans 11 amino acids. Germline values: CDR1 SNHLY, CDR2 FYNNEI. With 8 bases removed from V and 0 bases from J, the gap between germline ends came to 4 bases. The CDR3 spells CASDNQETQYF. The CDR3 region has the DNA TGTGCCAGCGACAACCAAGAGACCCAGTACTTC.

With regard to this clone: An end of the junction differs from the germline gene, which may be a read error. This chain links TRBV6-5 with TRBJ2-5; D not certain. CDR3 length: 11 residues. Germline CDR1 is MNHEY and CDR2 is SVGAGI. CDR3 sequence reads: CASSEIAAADF. CDR3 bases: TGTGCCAGCAGTGAAATAGCTGCTGCGGACTTC.

This clone was found a few times. V usage is TRBV9 and J usage is TRBJ2-1, with a weak D call TRBD2 (5 bases). The germline V gene has CDR1 SGDLS and CDR2 YYNGEE. Trimming removed 0 bases at V and 6 bases at J, with 16 bases between. The CDR3 consists of 16 residues. The chain's CDR3 is CASSVGGDFGINEQFF. The CDR3 DNA reads as TGTGCCAGCAGCGTAGGTGGCGATTTCGGGATCAATGAGCAGTTCTTC.

CDR3 bases: TGTGCCAGCAGCTTGGAGGCCGGGGGGAGGACGAATGAGCAGTTCTTC. This sequence encodes CASSLEAGGRTNEQFF. This chain connects TRBV5-4 to TRBJ2-1, with TRBD2 identical over 7 bases. This CDR3 has 16 amino acids. The germline gives CDR1 SGHNT, CDR2 YYREEE (reference sequence). The J segment lost 7 bases and the V segment lost 0 bases, leaving 10 bases of the junction unmatched.

CDR3 in amino acids: CASSLGSGGTNTGELFF. CDR3 nucleotides: TGCGCCAGCAGCTTAGGTAGCGGGGGGACGAACACCGGGGAGCTGTTTTTT. The gene calls are TRBV5-1 and TRBJ2-2; 10 nucleotides align to TRBD2. The CDR3 sequence is 17 residues long. V lost 2 bases and J lost 0; bases outside the gene matches: 4. Germline CDR1 is SGHRS and CDR2 is YFSETQ.

CDR3 sequence reads: CASSLGGATPGGYTF. CDR3 DNA: TGTGCCAGCAGCCTCGGGGGGGCCACCCCAGGAGGCTACACCTTC. V and J are TRBV7-3 and TRBJ1-2, with D possibly being TRBD1 (6 bases). Germline-derived CDR1 and CDR2 are SGHTA and FQGTGA. The CDR3 is 15 amino acids. Trimming took 5 bases from V and 8 from J, leaving 21 bases between them.

This clone was seen only once. The V and J genes are TRBV9 and TRBJ2-1; the match to TRBD2 covers 11 bases. This CDR3 region has 16 residues. J gave up 8 bases and V 4 bases, and 11 bases lay outside the gene matches. Germline-derived CDR1 and CDR2 are SGDLS and YYNGEE. Written as DNA, the CDR3 is TGTGCCAGCAGCCCTCGAGGGACTAGCGGAGACGATGAGCAGTTCTTC. Its translation: CASSPRGTSGDDEQFF.

The V and J genes are TRBV28 and TRBJ1-1, with 11 bases lining up with TRBD1. Per the germline V gene, CDR1 is MDHEN and CDR2 is SYDVKM. Unmatched junction bases numbered 18, after V lost 5 bases and J lost 4 bases. The CDR3 is made up of 19 amino acids. Written as DNA, the CDR3 is TGTGCCAGCAGTGCATACCCAACGGGACAGGGGGGATCGGGCACTGAAGCTTTCTTT. This translates into CASSAYPTGQGGSGTEAFF.

The V call is TRBV27, the J call TRBJ1-2; 9 nucleotides line up with TRBD1. The CDR3 is made up of 14 amino acids. With V trimmed by 4 bases and J by 4 bases, 4 bases remained unmatched. The germline gives CDR1 MNHEY, CDR2 SMNVEV (reference sequence). CDR3 sequence (DNA): TGTGCCAGCAGTTACGGGACAGGGTCCTATGGCTACACCTTC. Its translation is CASSYGTGSYGYTF.

The chain is built from TRBV21-1 and TRBJ2-5; no check of the table's D call, TRBD1, against the DNA was made. TRBV21-1 is described as a pseudogene. This CDR3 spans 13 amino acids. The CDR3 DNA is TGTGCCAGCAGCAAACGACATCAAGAGACCCAGTACTTC. As protein: CASSKRHQETQYF.

The chain carries TRBV18 and TRBJ2-5; a possible D gene is TRBD1 (6 bases). In germline, CDR1 is KGHSH, CDR2 LQKENI. This CDR3 is built from 14 residues. Trimming shortened V by 4 bases and J by 1 base, and 10 bases separated the two germline ends. The DNA for the CDR3 is TGTGCCAGCTCACTCCGGACAGTCCAAGAGACCCAGTACTTC. It is translated as CASSLRTVQETQYF.

V and J are TRBV5-4 and TRBJ2-5; 10 nucleotides match TRBD1. CDR1 is SGHNT, CDR2 YYREEE, per germline (reference sequence). CDR3 length: 15 residues. V was clipped by 3 bases and J by 3 bases; unmatched bases: 5. The CDR3 DNA sequence: TGTGCCAGCAGCTCTCCCGGACAGGGGGAAGAGACCCAGTACTTC. Its protein product is CASSSPGQGEETQYF.

V and J are TRBV6-1 and TRBJ2-7; 8 nucleotides match TRBD1. The V gene's germline CDR1 is MNHNS and CDR2 SASEGT. Trimming took 2 bases from V and 5 from J; bases not matched to a gene: 8. This CDR3 has 15 residues. The CDR3 protein is CASSESPAGGHEQYF. CDR3 coding DNA: TGTGCCAGCAGTGAATCCCCAGCAGGGGGCCACGAGCAGTACTTC.

CDR3 nucleotides: TGTGCCAGCTCACCCGCTTGGGACAGGGCCTACGAGCAGTACTTC. It translates to CASSPAWDRAYEQYF. The chain carries TRBV18 and TRBJ2-5; 9 bases line up with TRBD1. With the DNA end fitting TRBJ2-7 better, the J assignment may be wrong. Germline V gene data show CDR1 as KGHSH and CDR2 as LQKENI. The CDR3 has 15 residues.